This T cell receptor beta chain was found in a study of cytomegalovirus exposure and HLA in healthy donors. The germline V gene has CDR1 SGHAT and CDR2 FQNNGV. This CDR3 is 17 amino acids long. V dropped 0 bases and J dropped 4 bases, with 16 bases sitting between them. 13 Jbeta primers and 60 Vbeta primers were used for the PCR. Measured with immunoSEQ multiplex PCR; TCRdb has only the in-frame clones, and not every one. The sample records 100,000 to 150,000 clones, roughly 80% being singletons. The genes are TRBV11-2 and TRBJ2-4, with a tentative D call TRBD2 (5 bases). The sequence derives from a woman aged 40 to 50 in good health and CMV-seronegative. The sequenced sample consisted of PBMCs. The CDR3 DNA reads TGTGCCAGCAGCTTAGATTGGGCCGAGGGATCGAAAAACATTCAGTACTTC. Protein: CASSLDWAEGSKNIQYF.